These T cell receptor beta chains were read from a single sample in a study of early T cells in non-severe SARS-CoV-2 infection. Each CDR3 protein gets one entry after TCRdb re-called the 5' RACE reads with MiXCR. The table records approximately 120,000 distinct CDR3 sequences, 14% to 15% of them present only once. Material: whole blood. The receptors come from an adult who was a healthcare worker with PCR-confirmed SARS-CoV-2 infection or an uninfected control (not recorded which). Each CDR3 is given with its conserved first and last residue. Fields, in order: CDR3 protein, J gene, clone size, V gene, CDR3 length. Some rows have no size entry. The others give once, few or many, or a class for an expanded clone.

CDR3aa: CASSRTDGDSPLHF; j_gene: TRBJ1-6; abundance: .; v_gene: TRBV6-5; len: 14
CDR3aa: CASSPREAGNTIYF; j_gene: TRBJ1-3; abundance: few; v_gene: TRBV3-1; len: 14
CDR3aa: CSARGSMLRNTEAFF; j_gene: TRBJ1-1; abundance: few; v_gene: TRBV20-1; len: 15
CDR3aa: CASSLQEYTEAFF; j_gene: TRBJ1-1; abundance: .; v_gene: TRBV5-1; len: 13
CDR3aa: CASSKGGENIQYF; j_gene: TRBJ2-4; abundance: many; v_gene: TRBV6-1; len: 13
CDR3aa: CASSLERMGNTIYF; j_gene: TRBJ1-3; abundance: .; v_gene: TRBV11-2; len: 14
CDR3aa: CASGLTPGTNQPQHF; j_gene: TRBJ1-5; abundance: .; v_gene: TRBV27; len: 15
CDR3aa: CASSRIGQVSYTEAFF; j_gene: TRBJ1-1; abundance: few; v_gene: TRBV6-1; len: 16
CDR3aa: CASSQSGEQYF; j_gene: TRBJ2-7; abundance: .; v_gene: TRBV4-2; len: 11
CDR3aa: CASSPIGAEAFF; j_gene: TRBJ1-1; abundance: .; v_gene: TRBV11-2; len: 12
CDR3aa: CASRSTVSYNEQFF; j_gene: TRBJ2-1; abundance: .; v_gene: TRBV3-1; len: 14
CDR3aa: CASSPQTGEDTQYF; j_gene: TRBJ2-3; abundance: few; v_gene: TRBV5-4; len: 14
CDR3aa: CASSQTGYSPFF; j_gene: TRBJ2-1; abundance: few; v_gene: TRBV3-1; len: 12
CDR3aa: CASSSRTGGASGTGELFF; j_gene: TRBJ2-2; abundance: .; v_gene: TRBV3-1; len: 18
CDR3aa: CASSQDPRLAESTDTQYF; j_gene: TRBJ2-3; abundance: .; v_gene: TRBV3-1; len: 18
CDR3aa: CASSPPGPINEKLFF; j_gene: TRBJ1-4; abundance: .; v_gene: TRBV18; len: 15
CDR3aa: CSVHSDTEAFF; j_gene: TRBJ1-1; abundance: .; v_gene: TRBV29-1; len: 11
CDR3aa: CASSLGLRGGPETQYF; j_gene: TRBJ2-5; abundance: many; v_gene: TRBV12-3/TRBV12-4; len: 16
CDR3aa: CASSLDLRGQETQYF; j_gene: TRBJ2-5; abundance: many; v_gene: TRBV11-2; len: 15
CDR3aa: CASSFNRAQGKLFF; j_gene: TRBJ1-4; abundance: .; v_gene: TRBV12-3/TRBV12-4; len: 14
CDR3aa: CAWSVTGKAFF; j_gene: TRBJ1-1; abundance: many; v_gene: TRBV30; len: 11
CDR3aa: CSASPTGHNGYTF; j_gene: TRBJ1-2; abundance: .; v_gene: TRBV20-1; len: 13
CDR3aa: CASSLGGGAINQPQHF; j_gene: TRBJ1-5; abundance: few; v_gene: TRBV18; len: 16
CDR3aa: CASSFSPLGTQYF; j_gene: TRBJ2-5; abundance: many; v_gene: TRBV12-3/TRBV12-4; len: 13
CDR3aa: CASSQGSPGTPLHF; j_gene: TRBJ1-6; abundance: .; v_gene: TRBV3-1; len: 14
CDR3aa: CASSLMGRGGFETQYF; j_gene: TRBJ2-5; abundance: few; v_gene: TRBV7-6; len: 16
CDR3aa: CASSWEVSYGYTF; j_gene: TRBJ1-2; abundance: .; v_gene: TRBV12-3/TRBV12-4; len: 13
CDR3aa: CASRLGGHNTEAFF; j_gene: TRBJ1-1; abundance: few; v_gene: TRBV12-3/TRBV12-4; len: 14
CDR3aa: CASSLGAGQYEQYF; j_gene: TRBJ2-7; abundance: .; v_gene: TRBV7-9; len: 14
CDR3aa: CASMGGQTARRHTDTQYF; j_gene: TRBJ2-3; abundance: few; v_gene: TRBV6-2/TRBV6-3; len: 18
CDR3aa: CASSPHRASPTYEQYF; j_gene: TRBJ2-7; abundance: .; v_gene: TRBV27; len: 16
CDR3aa: CASSDSGTRPYEQYF; j_gene: TRBJ2-7; abundance: .; v_gene: TRBV25-1; len: 15
CDR3aa: CASSLVETQYF; j_gene: TRBJ2-5; abundance: many; v_gene: TRBV7-9; len: 11
CDR3aa: CSASLLGNEQFF; j_gene: TRBJ2-1; abundance: .; v_gene: TRBV20-1; len: 12
CDR3aa: CASSFAGVNEQFF; j_gene: TRBJ2-1; abundance: .; v_gene: TRBV3-1; len: 13
CDR3aa: CASSSGIGNQPQHF; j_gene: TRBJ1-5; abundance: .; v_gene: TRBV5-1; len: 14
CDR3aa: CASSLVEGSEAFF; j_gene: TRBJ1-1; abundance: .; v_gene: TRBV5-1; len: 13
CDR3aa: CASSPNTGVTGELFF; j_gene: TRBJ2-2; abundance: .; v_gene: TRBV5-4; len: 15
CDR3aa: CASSQSSSGGGYEQFF; j_gene: TRBJ2-1; abundance: few; v_gene: TRBV3-1; len: 16
CDR3aa: CASSYSSGGHIEQFF; j_gene: TRBJ2-1; abundance: few; v_gene: TRBV12-3/TRBV12-4; len: 15
CDR3aa: CASSLVQGASDTQYF; j_gene: TRBJ2-3; abundance: .; v_gene: TRBV7-9; len: 15
CDR3aa: CASSFTQAEQFF; j_gene: TRBJ2-1; abundance: .; v_gene: TRBV11-1; len: 12
CDR3aa: CASSLVLGTNTGELFF; j_gene: TRBJ2-2; abundance: .; v_gene: TRBV5-1; len: 16
CDR3aa: CSAPRGGNQPQHF; j_gene: TRBJ1-5; abundance: .; v_gene: TRBV20-1; len: 13
CDR3aa: CSVEYGGEAFF; j_gene: TRBJ1-1; abundance: .; v_gene: TRBV29-1; len: 11
CDR3aa: CASSPRDLNTGELFF; j_gene: TRBJ2-2; abundance: few; v_gene: TRBV7-9; len: 15
CDR3aa: CASSFGQLNSPLHF; j_gene: TRBJ1-6; abundance: .; v_gene: TRBV7-8; len: 14
CDR3aa: CASSLGAPFGLEAEQYF; j_gene: TRBJ2-7; abundance: few; v_gene: TRBV12-3/TRBV12-4; len: 17
CDR3aa: CASSDSEKLFF; j_gene: TRBJ1-4; abundance: few; v_gene: TRBV10-2; len: 11
CDR3aa: CSVARGPNYGYTF; j_gene: TRBJ1-2; abundance: few; v_gene: TRBV29-1; len: 13
CDR3aa: CASSTPGGASHSNQPQHF; j_gene: TRBJ1-5; abundance: .; v_gene: TRBV21-1; len: 18
CDR3aa: CASSLPPSYEQYF; j_gene: TRBJ2-7; abundance: .; v_gene: TRBV12-3/TRBV12-4; len: 13
CDR3aa: CASSTQGNTGELFF; j_gene: TRBJ2-2; abundance: .; v_gene: TRBV7-3; len: 14
CDR3aa: CASKPGGASYNEQFF; j_gene: TRBJ2-1; abundance: .; v_gene: TRBV6-2/TRBV6-3; len: 15
CDR3aa: CASSAQGTTDTQYF; j_gene: TRBJ2-3; abundance: .; v_gene: TRBV7-2; len: 14